What follows are 11 T cell receptor beta chains derived from one specimen sequenced in a study of T cell responses to AZD1222 COVID-19 vaccine. TCRdb's table, derived via immunoSEQ multiplex PCR, lists solely in-frame clones and lacks some. The data hold about 150,000 clones, with more than 90% observed a single time. The input for sequencing was peripheral blood, taken on day 0 of AZD1222 vaccination. The receptors shown here come from an adult in good health.

This clone was found once. The J gene is TRBJ2-1, the V gene TRBV30, with D unresolved. CDR3 length: 14 residues. CDR1 GTSNPN and CDR2 SVGIG come from the germline V gene (reference sequence). The V gene lost 7 bases and the J gene lost 7 bases, with 20 bases spanning the gap. The chain's CDR3 is CAYQLLTRANEQFF. The CDR3 DNA sequence: TGTGCCTACCAACTCCTTACACGGGCAAATGAGCAGTTCTTC.

This clone was detected once. The chain employs TRBV5-1 and TRBJ1-2, with a possible D match to TRBD1 (5 bases). This CDR3 is 17 amino acids long. V was shortened by 0 bases and J by 0 bases, with 15 bases between the two germline ends. The germline CDR1 and CDR2 sequences are SGHRS and YFSETQ. The CDR3 loop reads CASSLGNLRQTNYGYTF. DNA for the CDR3: TGCGCCAGCAGCTTGGGAAACCTCAGACAGACTAACTATGGCTACACCTTC.

The J gene is TRBJ1-2, the V gene TRBV5-4; possibly TRBD1 for D (5 bases). The V gene's germline CDR1 is SGHNT and CDR2 YYREEE (reference sequence). The V end lost 3 bases, the J end lost 4 bases, and 13 bases lay between the germline ends. The CDR3 runs 14 residues. The CDR3 loop reads CASSSRDWFYGYTF. CDR3 sequence (DNA): TGTGCCAGCAGCTCGCGGGACTGGTTCTATGGCTACACCTTC.

The chain joins TRBV5-6 to TRBJ2-3; D is perhaps TRBD1 (5 bases). The germline V gene has CDR1 SGHDT and CDR2 YYEEEE. This CDR3 is built from 14 residues. Deletions cut 3 bases from V and 1 base from J, with 9 bases between. The CDR3 coding sequence is TGTGCCAGCAGCTCAGGCAGGGGCACAGATACGCAGTATTTT. This translates into CASSSGRGTDTQYF.

CDR3 DNA: TGTGCCATCAGTGGGGGAGGACTCGATCCCTACGAGCAGTACTTC. Amino acids: CAISGGGLDPYEQYF. The chain employs TRBV10-3 and TRBJ2-7; perhaps TRBD2 as D (6 bases). V gave up 4 bases and J gave up 2 bases, with 15 bases separating them. The CDR3 length is 15 residues. The germline gives CDR1 ENHRY, CDR2 SYGVKD.

This rearrangement joins TRBV5-1 to TRBJ2-7; possible D gene TRBD1, 5 bases. V was clipped by 3 bases and J by 6 bases, with 19 bases between them. In germline, CDR1 is SGHRS, CDR2 YFSETQ. The CDR3 runs 15 residues. CDR3 region: CASSSPPPQGSEQYF. In DNA, the CDR3 is TGCGCCAGCAGCTCCCCACCCCCCCAGGGTTCCGAGCAGTACTTC.

The chain carries TRBV18 and TRBJ1-4; D is undetermined. V lost 4 bases, J lost 5 bases, and 8 bases lay in between. This CDR3 comprises 13 residues. Germline CDR1 and CDR2: KGHSH and LQKENI. The CDR3 sequence: CASSRGGNEKLFF. DNA for the CDR3: TGTGCCAGCTCACGCGGCGGGAATGAAAAACTGTTTTTT.

The gene calls are TRBV5-6 and TRBJ1-1, with 7 positions matching TRBD1. Germline V gene data show CDR1 as SGHDT and CDR2 as YYEEEE. The CDR3 runs to 15 residues. Losses at the gene ends were 3 bases for V and 3 bases for J; bases not matched to a gene: 8. CDR3 nucleotide sequence: TGTGCCAGCAGCTCCCCAAGGGGGCGCGACACTGAAGCTTTCTTT. This sequence encodes CASSSPRGRDTEAFF.

V gene TRBV7-6 combines with J gene TRBJ1-1, with D tentatively TRBD1 (5 bases). With 4 bases removed from V and 11 bases from J, the gap between germline ends came to 14 bases. The CDR3 is made up of 12 amino acids. Germline CDR1 SGHVS, CDR2 FNYEAQ. The CDR3 sequence: CASSSRGEEAFF. In DNA, the CDR3 is TGTGCCAGCAGCTCCCGGGGGGAAGAGGCTTTCTTT.

The chain combines TRBV7-2 with TRBJ1-5; D gene ambiguous. The CDR3 totals 15 residues. CDR1 and CDR2 (germline): SGHTA, FQGNSA. V lost 1 base and J 4 bases, leaving 11 bases between the germline ends. CDR3 protein: CASSLDRGRNQPQHF. CDR3 bases: TGTGCCAGCAGCTTAGACCGTGGCAGAAATCAGCCCCAGCATTTT.

The chain couples TRBV7-9 to TRBJ2-1, with TRBD2 matching 9 bases. Germline lookup yields CDR1 SEHNR and CDR2 FQNEAQ (reference sequence). V shed 5 bases, J shed 7 bases, and the junction held 12 bases outside the gene matches. The CDR3 totals 16 residues. DNA for the CDR3: TGTGCCAGCAGCCCAGCGGGAGGTACGTTGAGGAATGAGCAGTTCTTC. It is translated as CASSPAGGTLRNEQFF. Full variable domain (rest looked up from reference TRBV7-9 and TRBJ2-1): DTGVSQNPRHKITKRGQNVTFRCDPISEHNRLYWYRQTLGQGPEFLTYFQNEAQLEKSRLLSDRFSAERPKGSFSTLEIQRTEQGDSAMYLCASSPAGGTLRNEQFFGPGTRLTVL.